This T cell receptor beta chain appears in the sequencing data of a study of blood T cells in healthy people across ages. The study drew donors from healthy Caucasian individuals in Russia aged roughly 6 to 100. Sample-barcoded 5' priming and a J-beta primer mix drove a second PCR of roughly 6 to 12 cycles. TCRdb processed the 5' RACE reads anew with MiXCR; each CDR3 protein has one entry. The data show 550,000 to 700,000 distinct CDR3 sequences, 25% to 30% seen once. Findings and limits, study-wide: Greater diversity and more naive CD4+ cells were seen in long-lived donors than in aged donors. A strong correlation was seen between TCR beta diversity and naive T cell percentage.

Points on this clonotype: Its antigen is not identified.

The sequence was collected from a woman in her seventies in good health. The sample taken for sequencing was blood.

CDR3 sequence: CASSLTADYGYTF. The CDR3 nucleotides are TGTGCCAGCAGTTTGACGGCGGACTATGGCTACACCTTC. This chain uses TRBV12-3 or TRBV12-4 with TRBJ1-2; D not certain. V was cut by 3 bases and J by 3 bases, with 8 bases left in between. This CDR3 spans 13 amino acids.